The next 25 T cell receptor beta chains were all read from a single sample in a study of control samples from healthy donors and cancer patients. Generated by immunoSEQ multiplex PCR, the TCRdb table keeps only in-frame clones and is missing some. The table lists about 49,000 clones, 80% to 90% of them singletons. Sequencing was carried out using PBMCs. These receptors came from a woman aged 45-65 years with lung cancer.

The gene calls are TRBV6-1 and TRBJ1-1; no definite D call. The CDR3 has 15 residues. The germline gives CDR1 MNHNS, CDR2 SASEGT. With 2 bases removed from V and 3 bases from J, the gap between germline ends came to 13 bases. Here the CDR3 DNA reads TGTGCCAGCAGTGAACAGGCCGGGCGGGACACTGAAGCTTTCTTT. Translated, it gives CASSEQAGRDTEAFF.

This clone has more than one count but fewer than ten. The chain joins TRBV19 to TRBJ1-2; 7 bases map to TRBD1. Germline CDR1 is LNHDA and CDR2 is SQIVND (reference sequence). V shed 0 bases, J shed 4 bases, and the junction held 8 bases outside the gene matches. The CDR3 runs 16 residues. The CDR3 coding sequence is TGTGCCAGTAGTATAGATGGAGGGGGCGTAATCTATGGCTACACCTTC. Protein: CASSIDGGGVIYGYTF.

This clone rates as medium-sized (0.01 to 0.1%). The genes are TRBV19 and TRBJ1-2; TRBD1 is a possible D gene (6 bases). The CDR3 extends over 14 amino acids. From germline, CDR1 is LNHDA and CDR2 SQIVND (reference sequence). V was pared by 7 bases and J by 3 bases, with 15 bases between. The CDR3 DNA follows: TGTGCCAGTACCAAACCGGGACAACACTATGGCTACACCTTC. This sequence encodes CASTKPGQHYGYTF.

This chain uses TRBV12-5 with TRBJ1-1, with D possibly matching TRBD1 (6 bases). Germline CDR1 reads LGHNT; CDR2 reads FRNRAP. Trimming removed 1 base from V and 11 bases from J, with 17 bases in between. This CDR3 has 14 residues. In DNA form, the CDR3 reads TGTGCTAGTGGTTTGGCCTTGAAACAGGGCCTGGCTTTCTTT. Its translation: CASGLALKQGLAFF.

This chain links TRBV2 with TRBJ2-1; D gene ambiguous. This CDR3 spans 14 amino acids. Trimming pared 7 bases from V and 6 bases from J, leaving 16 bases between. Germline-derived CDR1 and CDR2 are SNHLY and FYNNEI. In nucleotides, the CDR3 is TGTGCCAGCAACGCCCAAACCCTATCCAATGAGCAGTTCTTC. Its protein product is CASNAQTLSNEQFF. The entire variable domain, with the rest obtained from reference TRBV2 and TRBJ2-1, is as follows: EPEVTQTPSHQVTQMGQEVILRCVPISNHLYFYWYRQILGQKVEFLVSFYNNEISEKSEIFDDQFSVERPDGSNFTLKIRSTKLEDSAMYFCASNAQTLSNEQFFGPGTRLTVL.

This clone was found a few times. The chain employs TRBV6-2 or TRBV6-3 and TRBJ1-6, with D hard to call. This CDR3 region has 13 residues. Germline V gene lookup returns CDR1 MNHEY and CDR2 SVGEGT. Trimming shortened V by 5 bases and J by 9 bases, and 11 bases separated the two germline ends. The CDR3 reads CASSIGESSPLHF. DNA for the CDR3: TGTGCCAGCAGTATCGGGGAGAGTTCACCCCTCCACTTT.

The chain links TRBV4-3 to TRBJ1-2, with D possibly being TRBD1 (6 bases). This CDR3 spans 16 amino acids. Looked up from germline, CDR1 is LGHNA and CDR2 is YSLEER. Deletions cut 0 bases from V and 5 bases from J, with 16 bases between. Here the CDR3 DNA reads TGCGCCAGCAGCCAAGATCTTTCTGGGGGCTTATATGGCTACACCTTC. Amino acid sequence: CASSQDLSGGLYGYTF.

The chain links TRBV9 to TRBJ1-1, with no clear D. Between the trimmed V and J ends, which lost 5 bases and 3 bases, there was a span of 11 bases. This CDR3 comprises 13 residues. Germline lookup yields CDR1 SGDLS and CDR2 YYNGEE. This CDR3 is CASSVGLDTEAFF. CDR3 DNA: TGTGCCAGCAGTGTCGGTTTGGACACTGAAGCTTTCTTT.

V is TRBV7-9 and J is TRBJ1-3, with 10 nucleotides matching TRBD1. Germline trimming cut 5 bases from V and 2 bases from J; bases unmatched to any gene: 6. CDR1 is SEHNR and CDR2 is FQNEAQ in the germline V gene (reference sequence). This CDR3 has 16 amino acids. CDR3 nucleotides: TGTGCCAGCAGCCAATCCGGGACAGGGGCTGGAAACACCATATATTTT. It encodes CASSQSGTGAGNTIYF.

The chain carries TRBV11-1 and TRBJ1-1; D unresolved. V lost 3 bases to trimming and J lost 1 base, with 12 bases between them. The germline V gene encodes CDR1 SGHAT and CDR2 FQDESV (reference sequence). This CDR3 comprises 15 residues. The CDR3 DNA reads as TGTGCCAGCAGCTTTATAGGGAAGGGGAACACTGAAGCTTTCTTT. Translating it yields CASSFIGKGNTEAFF.

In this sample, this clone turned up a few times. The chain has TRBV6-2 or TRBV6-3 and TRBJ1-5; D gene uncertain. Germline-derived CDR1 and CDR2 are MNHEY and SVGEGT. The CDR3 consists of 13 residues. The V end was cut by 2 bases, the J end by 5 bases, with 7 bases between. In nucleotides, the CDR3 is TGTGCCAGCAGTTACCCTAGGGATCAGCCCCAGCATTTT. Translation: CASSYPRDQPQHF.

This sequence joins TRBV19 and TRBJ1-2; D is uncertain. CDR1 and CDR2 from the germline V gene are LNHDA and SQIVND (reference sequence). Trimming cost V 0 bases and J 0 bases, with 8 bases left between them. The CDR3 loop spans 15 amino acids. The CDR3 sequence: CASSIEAGTNYGYTF. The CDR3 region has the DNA TGTGCCAGTAGTATAGAGGCTGGGACTAACTATGGCTACACCTTC. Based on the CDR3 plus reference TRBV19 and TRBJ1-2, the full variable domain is DGGITQSPKYLFRKEGQNVTLSCEQNLNHDAMYWYRQDPGQGLRLIYYSQIVNDFQKGDIAEGYSVSREKKESFPLTVTSAQKNPTAFYLCASSIEAGTNYGYTFGSGTRLTVV.

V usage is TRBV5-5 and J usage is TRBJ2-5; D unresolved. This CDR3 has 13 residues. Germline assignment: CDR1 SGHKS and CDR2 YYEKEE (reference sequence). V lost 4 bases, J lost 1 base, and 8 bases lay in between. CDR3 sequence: CASSLLRQETQYF. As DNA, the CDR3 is TGTGCCAGCAGCCTCTTACGCCAAGAGACCCAGTACTTC. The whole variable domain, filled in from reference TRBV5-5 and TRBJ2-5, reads DAGVTQSPTHLIKTRGQQVTLRCSPISGHKSVSWYQQVLGQGPQFIFQYYEKEERGRGNFPDRFSARQFPNYSSELNVNALLLGDSALYLCASSLLRQETQYFGPGTRLLVL.

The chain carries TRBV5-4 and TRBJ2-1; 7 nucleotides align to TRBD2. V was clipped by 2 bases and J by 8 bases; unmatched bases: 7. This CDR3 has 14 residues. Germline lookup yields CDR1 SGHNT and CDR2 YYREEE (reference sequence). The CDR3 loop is CASSFGGGRDEQFF. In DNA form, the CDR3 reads TGTGCCAGCAGCTTTGGGGGGGGAAGGGATGAGCAGTTCTTC.

The CDR3 reads CASQGGVREQYF. The CDR3 nucleotides read TGTGCCAGCCAGGGCGGGGTCCGGGAGCAGTACTTC. This chain connects TRBV6-5 to TRBJ2-7; tentative D call: TRBD2 (6 bases). From germline, CDR1 is MNHEY and CDR2 SVGAGI. V lost 8 bases and J lost 7, with 15 bases in between. The CDR3 has 12 amino acids.

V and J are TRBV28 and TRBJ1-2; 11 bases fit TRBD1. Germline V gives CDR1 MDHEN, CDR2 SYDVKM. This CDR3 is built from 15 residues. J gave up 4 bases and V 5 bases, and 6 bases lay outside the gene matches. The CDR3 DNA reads TGTGCCAGCAGTAGGGGGACAGGGGGTATCTATGGCTACACCTTC. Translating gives CASSRGTGGIYGYTF.

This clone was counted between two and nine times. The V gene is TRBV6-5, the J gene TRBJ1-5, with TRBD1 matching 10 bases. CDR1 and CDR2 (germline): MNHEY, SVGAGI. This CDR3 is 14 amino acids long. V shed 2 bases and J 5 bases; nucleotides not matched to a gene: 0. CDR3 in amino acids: CASSYGTGDQPQHF. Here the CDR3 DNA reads TGTGCCAGCAGTTACGGGACAGGGGATCAGCCCCAGCATTTT.

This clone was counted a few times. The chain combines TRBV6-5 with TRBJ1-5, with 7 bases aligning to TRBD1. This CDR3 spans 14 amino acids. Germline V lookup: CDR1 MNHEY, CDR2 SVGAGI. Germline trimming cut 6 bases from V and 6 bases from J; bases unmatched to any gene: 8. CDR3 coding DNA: TGTGCCAGCAGGTCCGACAGGGCGGGTCAGCCCCAGCATTTT. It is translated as CASRSDRAGQPQHF.

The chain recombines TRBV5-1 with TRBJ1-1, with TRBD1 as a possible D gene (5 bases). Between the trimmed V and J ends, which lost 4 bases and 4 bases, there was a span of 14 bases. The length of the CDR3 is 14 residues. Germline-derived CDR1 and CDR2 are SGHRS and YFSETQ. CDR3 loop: CASSSWDGGTEAFF. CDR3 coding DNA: TGCGCCAGCAGCAGCTGGGACGGGGGCACTGAAGCTTTCTTT.

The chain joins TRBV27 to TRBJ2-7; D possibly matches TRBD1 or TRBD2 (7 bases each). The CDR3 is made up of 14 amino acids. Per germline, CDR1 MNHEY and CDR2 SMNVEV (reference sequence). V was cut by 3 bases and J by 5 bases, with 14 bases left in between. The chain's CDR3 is CASSLGRGGHEQYF. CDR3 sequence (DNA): TGTGCCAGCAGTTTGGGCAGGGGGGGCCACGAGCAGTACTTC.

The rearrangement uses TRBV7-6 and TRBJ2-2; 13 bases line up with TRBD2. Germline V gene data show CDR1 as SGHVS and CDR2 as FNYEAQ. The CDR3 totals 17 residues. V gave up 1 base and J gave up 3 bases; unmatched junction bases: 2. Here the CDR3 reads CASSLELAGGYTGELFF. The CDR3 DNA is TGTGCCAGCAGCTTAGAACTAGCGGGGGGGTACACCGGGGAGCTGTTTTTT.

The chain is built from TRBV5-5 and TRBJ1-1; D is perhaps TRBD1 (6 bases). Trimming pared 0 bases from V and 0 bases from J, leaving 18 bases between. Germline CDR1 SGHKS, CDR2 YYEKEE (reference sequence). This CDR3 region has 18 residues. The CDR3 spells CASSLEGGMTNLNTEAFF. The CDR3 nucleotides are TGTGCCAGCAGCTTGGAAGGGGGGATGACAAATTTGAACACTGAAGCTTTCTTT.

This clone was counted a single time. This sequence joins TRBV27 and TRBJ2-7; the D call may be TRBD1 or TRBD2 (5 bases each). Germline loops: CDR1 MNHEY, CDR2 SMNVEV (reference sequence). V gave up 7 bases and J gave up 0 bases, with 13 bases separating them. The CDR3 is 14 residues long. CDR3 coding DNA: TGTGCCAGCAAAAGGGACGGTAGCTCCTACGAGCAGTACTTC. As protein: CASKRDGSSYEQYF.

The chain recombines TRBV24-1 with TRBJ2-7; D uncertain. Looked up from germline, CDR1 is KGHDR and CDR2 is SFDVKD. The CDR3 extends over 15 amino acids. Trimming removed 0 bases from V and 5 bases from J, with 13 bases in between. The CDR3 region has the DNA TGTGCCACCAGTGATTTGAGTACCTCTGGGAACGAGCAGTACTTC. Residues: CATSDLSTSGNEQYF.

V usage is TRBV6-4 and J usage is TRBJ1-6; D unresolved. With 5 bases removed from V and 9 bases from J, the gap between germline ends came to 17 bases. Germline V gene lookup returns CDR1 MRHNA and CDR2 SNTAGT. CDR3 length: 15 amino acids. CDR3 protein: CASSLAPKGLSPLHF. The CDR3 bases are TGTGCCAGCAGTCTGGCCCCAAAAGGGCTTTCACCCCTCCACTTT.